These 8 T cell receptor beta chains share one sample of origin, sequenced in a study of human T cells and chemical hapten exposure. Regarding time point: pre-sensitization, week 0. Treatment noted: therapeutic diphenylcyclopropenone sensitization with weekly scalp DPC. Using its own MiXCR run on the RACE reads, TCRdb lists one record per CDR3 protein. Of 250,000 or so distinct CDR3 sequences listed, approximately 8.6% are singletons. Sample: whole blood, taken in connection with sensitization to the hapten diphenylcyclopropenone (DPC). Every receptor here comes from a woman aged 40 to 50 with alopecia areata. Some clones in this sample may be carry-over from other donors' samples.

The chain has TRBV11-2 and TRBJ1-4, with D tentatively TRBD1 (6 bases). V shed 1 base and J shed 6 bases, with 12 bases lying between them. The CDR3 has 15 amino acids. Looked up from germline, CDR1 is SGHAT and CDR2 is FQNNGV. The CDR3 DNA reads TGTGCCAGCAGCTTAGTTGGGGGCAGGGATGAAAAACTGTTTTTT. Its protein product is CASSLVGGRDEKLFF.

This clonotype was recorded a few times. Here the CDR3 DNA reads TGCGCCAGCAGCCAAAGACAGACCTATGGCTACACCTTC. Amino acids: CASSQRQTYGYTF. The gene calls are TRBV4-3 and TRBJ1-2; D possibly corresponds to TRBD1 (5 bases). CDR3 size: 13 residues. V shed 2 bases and J shed 4 bases, with 8 bases lying between them. CDR1 is LGHNA, CDR2 YSLEER, per germline.

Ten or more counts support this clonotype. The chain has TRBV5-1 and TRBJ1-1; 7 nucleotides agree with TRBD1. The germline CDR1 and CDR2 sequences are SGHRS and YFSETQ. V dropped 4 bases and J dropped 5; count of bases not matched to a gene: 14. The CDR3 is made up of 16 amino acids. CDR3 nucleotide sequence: TGCGCCAGCAGCCCCTCCCTGACAGGGCAGAGGACTGAAGCTTTCTTT. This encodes CASSPSLTGQRTEAFF.

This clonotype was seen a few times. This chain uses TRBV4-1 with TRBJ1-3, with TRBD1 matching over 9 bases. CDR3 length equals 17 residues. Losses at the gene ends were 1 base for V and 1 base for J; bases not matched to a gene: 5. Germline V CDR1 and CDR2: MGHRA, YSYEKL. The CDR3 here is CASSQGLTGGSGNTIYF. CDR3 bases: TGCGCCAGCAGCCAAGGCCTGACAGGGGGTTCTGGAAACACCATATATTTT.

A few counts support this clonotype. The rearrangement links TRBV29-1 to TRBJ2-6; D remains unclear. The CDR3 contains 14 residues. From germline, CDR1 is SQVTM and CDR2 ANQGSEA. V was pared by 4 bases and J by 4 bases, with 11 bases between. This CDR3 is CSVGASGGANVLTF. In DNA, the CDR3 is TGCAGCGTTGGGGCCTCTGGCGGGGCCAACGTCCTGACTTTC.

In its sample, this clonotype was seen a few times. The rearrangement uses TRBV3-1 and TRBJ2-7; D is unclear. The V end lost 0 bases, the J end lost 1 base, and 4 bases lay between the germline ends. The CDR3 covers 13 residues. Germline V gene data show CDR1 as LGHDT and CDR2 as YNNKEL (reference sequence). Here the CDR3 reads CASSQDGSYEQYF. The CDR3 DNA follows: TGTGCCAGCAGCCAAGATGGGTCCTACGAGCAGTACTTC.

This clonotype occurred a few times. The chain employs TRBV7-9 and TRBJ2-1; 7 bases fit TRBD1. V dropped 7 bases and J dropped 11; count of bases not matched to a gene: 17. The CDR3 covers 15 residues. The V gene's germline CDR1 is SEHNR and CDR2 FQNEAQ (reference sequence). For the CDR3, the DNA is TGTGCCAGCAACTTCAATCTGAGAGACAGGGTACAGCAGTTCTTC. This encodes CASNFNLRDRVQQFF.

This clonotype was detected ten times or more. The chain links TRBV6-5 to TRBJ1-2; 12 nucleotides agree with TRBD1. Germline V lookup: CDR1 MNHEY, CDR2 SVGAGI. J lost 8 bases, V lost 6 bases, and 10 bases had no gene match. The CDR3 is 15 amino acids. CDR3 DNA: TGTGCCAGCAGCATCGGGACAGGGGGCGCGGGAGGCTACACCTTC. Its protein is CASSIGTGGAGGYTF.